A selection of T cell receptor beta chains follows, all from one sample in a study of early T cells in non-severe SARS-CoV-2 infection. TCRdb analysed the 5' RACE reads with MiXCR anew, one entry per CDR3 protein. The sample records 59,000 or so distinct CDR3 sequences, over 9.5% being singletons. Sample: whole blood, taken at baseline. Receptor source: an adult who was a healthcare worker with PCR-confirmed SARS-CoV-2 infection or an uninfected control (not recorded which). Each CDR3 is given with its conserved first and last residue. D genes are given only for firm matches. Clone size is given for some rows only: seen once, a few or many times, or a class if the clone is expanded.

D: TRBD1
J: TRBJ1-2
size: NA
V: TRBV29-1
CDR3: CSAESGTGVTGYTF
DNA: TGCAGCGCCGAGTCCGGGACAGGGGTTACCGGCTACACCTTC

D: NA
J: TRBJ1-1
size: many
V: TRBV12-3/TRBV12-4
CDR3: CASSLTESNTEAFF
DNA: TGTGCCAGCAGTTTGACAGAAAGTAACACTGAAGCTTTCTTT

D: TRBD2
J: TRBJ2-4
size: many
V: TRBV18
CDR3: CASSTGLAENIQYF
DNA: TGTGCCAGCTCCACGGGACTAGCGGAAAACATTCAGTACTTC

D: TRBD1
J: TRBJ2-6
size: NA
V: TRBV11-2
CDR3: CASSLLTGTAYSGANVLTF
DNA: TGTGCCAGCAGCCTACTGACCGGGACAGCCTACTCTGGGGCCAACGTCCTGACTTTC

D: NA
J: TRBJ1-1
size: few
V: TRBV6-5
CDR3: CASSLRGGGNTEAFF
DNA: TGTGCCAGCAGCCTTCGAGGGGGGGGGAACACTGAAGCTTTCTTT

D: TRBD2
J: TRBJ2-1
size: many
V: TRBV6-2/TRBV6-3
CDR3: CASNLGRGFYNEQFF
DNA: TGTGCCAGCAACCTTGGGAGGGGCTTCTACAATGAGCAGTTCTTC

D: NA
J: TRBJ2-2
size: many
V: TRBV6-4
CDR3: CASSDSSTGELFF
DNA: TGTGCCAGCAGTGACTCGAGCACCGGGGAGCTGTTTTTT

D: TRBD2
J: TRBJ2-7
size: many
V: TRBV28
CDR3: CASRSSGGTYEQYF
DNA: TGTGCCAGCAGATCTAGCGGGGGAACTTACGAGCAGTACTTC

D: NA
J: TRBJ1-5
size: many
V: TRBV5-6
CDR3: CASSLTGSQPQHF
DNA: TGTGCCAGCAGCTTGACAGGGTCACAGCCCCAGCATTTT

D: NA
J: TRBJ2-7
size: once
V: TRBV5-6
CDR3: CASSLDVETPYEQYF
DNA: TGTGCCAGCAGCTTGGATGTCGAAACCCCCTACGAGCAGTACTTC

D: NA
J: TRBJ1-2
size: NA
V: TRBV6-1
CDR3: CASSELLYGYTF
DNA: TGTGCCAGCAGTGAATTACTCTATGGCTACACCTTC

D: TRBD2
J: TRBJ2-1
size: NA
V: TRBV5-4
CDR3: CASSLGRGGTYNEQFF
DNA: TGTGCCAGCAGCTTAGGGCGGGGGGGCACCTACAATGAGCAGTTCTTC

D: TRBD1
J: TRBJ2-3
size: NA
V: TRBV20-1
CDR3: CSARQTGQGAYTDTQYF
DNA: TGCAGTGCTAGACAAACCGGACAGGGGGCATACACAGATACGCAGTATTTT

D: NA
J: TRBJ1-1
size: NA
V: TRBV2
CDR3: CASSALELNTEAFF
DNA: TGTGCCAGCAGCGCCCTGGAGTTGAACACTGAAGCTTTCTTT

D: TRBD1
J: TRBJ2-1
size: few
V: TRBV6-2/TRBV6-3
CDR3: CASSPLRVVRDRGLEQFF
DNA: TGTGCCAGCAGCCCCCTTAGAGTGGTCCGAGACAGGGGCCTTGAGCAGTTCTTC

D: NA
J: TRBJ2-2
size: few
V: TRBV4-3
CDR3: CASSQDGTGNTGELFF
DNA: TGCGCCAGCAGCCAAGATGGGACGGGGAACACCGGGGAGCTGTTTTTT

D: NA
J: TRBJ2-1
size: many
V: TRBV29-1
CDR3: CTTRESSYNEQFF
DNA: TGCACCACCCGGGAGAGCTCCTACAATGAGCAGTTCTTC

D: NA
J: TRBJ2-5
size: NA
V: TRBV19
CDR3: CASSISGYYQETQYF
DNA: TGTGCCAGTAGTATAAGCGGGTATTACCAAGAGACCCAGTACTTC

D: TRBD2
J: TRBJ2-1
size: many
V: TRBV2
CDR3: CASRELAGASYNEQFF
DNA: TGTGCCAGCAGGGAATTAGCGGGGGCCTCCTACAATGAGCAGTTCTTC

D: NA
J: TRBJ2-7
size: few
V: TRBV7-8
CDR3: CASSMGQPYEQYF
DNA: TGTGCCAGCAGCATGGGACAACCATACGAGCAGTACTTC

D: NA
J: TRBJ2-1
size: NA
V: TRBV29-1
CDR3: CSVETSQSGNEQFF
DNA: TGCAGCGTTGAGACGTCCCAATCGGGCAATGAGCAGTTCTTC

D: NA
J: TRBJ2-5
size: few
V: TRBV6-6
CDR3: CASSWVGPSRETQYF
DNA: TGTGCCAGCAGTTGGGTAGGGCCTAGTCGAGAGACCCAGTACTTC

D: NA
J: TRBJ2-5
size: NA
V: TRBV11-2
CDR3: CASSTGQTIRETQYF
DNA: TGTGCCAGCAGCACCGGACAGACCATCCGGGAGACCCAGTACTTC

D: NA
J: TRBJ2-2
size: few
V: TRBV4-3
CDR3: CASSQGFSRLDKFGELFF
DNA: TGCGCCAGCAGCCAAGGGTTTTCTCGGCTAGACAAGTTCGGGGAGCTGTTTTTT

D: NA
J: TRBJ2-3
size: NA
V: TRBV6-2/TRBV6-3
CDR3: CASSTVGTDTQYF
DNA: TGTGCCAGCAGTACCGTGGGCACAGATACGCAGTATTTT

D: TRBD2
J: TRBJ2-3
size: few
V: TRBV16
CDR3: CASSRGLADTDTQYF
DNA: TGTGCCAGCAGTCGAGGACTAGCGGACACAGATACGCAGTATTTT

D: NA
J: TRBJ1-1
size: few
V: TRBV20-1
CDR3: CSARTALNTEAFF
DNA: TGCAGTGCTAGGACAGCCTTGAACACTGAAGCTTTCTTT

D: NA
J: TRBJ2-1
size: NA
V: TRBV5-5
CDR3: CASSLEQHSSYNEQFF
DNA: TGTGCCAGCAGCTTGGAACAGCATAGCTCCTACAATGAGCAGTTCTTC

D: TRBD1
J: TRBJ1-6
size: NA
V: TRBV7-9
CDR3: CASSRVGQGARALHF
DNA: TGTGCCAGCAGCCGCGTCGGACAGGGGGCAAGGGCCCTCCACTTT

D: TRBD2
J: TRBJ2-1
size: NA
V: TRBV20-1
CDR3: CSARDHVGGHNEQFF
DNA: TGCAGTGCTAGAGATCATGTGGGAGGGCACAATGAGCAGTTCTTC

D: NA
J: TRBJ2-6
size: few
V: TRBV28
CDR3: CASSSPQGSGANVLTF
DNA: TGTGCCAGCAGTTCACCACAGGGTTCGGGGGCCAACGTCCTGACTTTC

D: TRBD2
J: TRBJ2-7
size: few
V: TRBV2
CDR3: CASSEGLAAGEQYF
DNA: TGTGCCAGCAGTGAGGGCCTAGCGGCTGGGGAGCAGTACTTC

D: TRBD1
J: TRBJ2-2
size: few
V: TRBV6-2/TRBV6-3
CDR3: CASSYGDRVGTGELFF
DNA: TGTGCCAGCAGTTACGGGGACAGGGTCGGAACCGGGGAGCTGTTTTTT

D: TRBD1
J: TRBJ2-7
size: many
V: TRBV11-2
CDR3: CASSSEKWDRSYEQYF
DNA: TGTGCCAGCAGCTCGGAAAAATGGGACAGATCCTACGAGCAGTACTTC

D: NA
J: TRBJ1-2
size: many
V: TRBV3-1
CDR3: CASSDTTTVATGYTF
DNA: TGTGCCAGCAGCGATACCACGACAGTTGCCACTGGCTACACCTTC

D: TRBD1
J: TRBJ2-1
size: few
V: TRBV30
CDR3: CAWSSGQAYNEQFF
DNA: TGTGCCTGGAGTTCGGGACAGGCCTACAATGAGCAGTTCTTC

D: TRBD2
J: TRBJ2-3
size: NA
V: TRBV12-3/TRBV12-4
CDR3: CASSRVAGDTQYF
DNA: TGTGCCAGCAGCAGGGTAGCGGGAGATACGCAGTATTTT

D: TRBD2
J: TRBJ2-5
size: few
V: TRBV12-3/TRBV12-4
CDR3: CASSYRTSKETQYF
DNA: TGTGCCAGCAGTTATAGGACTAGCAAAGAGACCCAGTACTTC

D: NA
J: TRBJ2-1
size: NA
V: TRBV20-1
CDR3: CSANSASNEQFF
DNA: TGCAGTGCTAATTCTGCGAGCAATGAGCAGTTCTTC

D: NA
J: TRBJ1-4
size: NA
V: TRBV3-1
CDR3: CASSHGGNEKLFF
DNA: TGTGCCAGCAGCCACGGGGGGAATGAAAAACTGTTTTTT

D: TRBD2
J: TRBJ2-7
size: few
V: TRBV6-5
CDR3: CASTTSGIYEQYF
DNA: TGTGCCAGCACAACTAGCGGGATCTACGAGCAGTACTTC

D: NA
J: TRBJ2-7
size: NA
V: TRBV7-2
CDR3: CASTISGVGEQYF
DNA: TGTGCCAGCACCATCAGTGGGGTCGGCGAGCAGTACTTC

D: NA
J: TRBJ1-1
size: few
V: TRBV24-1
CDR3: CATSDSRVTEAFF
DNA: TGTGCCACCAGTGATTCCAGGGTGACTGAAGCTTTCTTT

D: NA
J: TRBJ2-1
size: NA
V: TRBV27
CDR3: CASSLAWSGRGRRYNEQFF
DNA: TGTGCCAGCAGCCTAGCCTGGTCGGGGCGGGGGCGAAGGTACAATGAGCAGTTCTTC